This T cell receptor (beta chain) is drawn from a study of molecular identifiers for immune sequencing clone quantification. Study summary: In replicates, RNA from roughly 21,000 or 96,000 naive CD8 cells was split five ways, four sequenced.

Many counts were recorded for this clonotype. What it recognizes is unknown. This CDR3 has 14 amino acids. The trim removed 4 bases at V and 7 bases at J, leaving 10 bases unmatched. Naive CD8 T cells were picked out by sorting for CD8+CD4-CCR7+CD45RA+. TCRdb reanalysed the PCR reads using MiXCR and keeps one entry per CDR3 protein. The table includes about 510,000 distinct CDR3 sequences, over 20% detected once. Study-wide results and caveats: Over 99% of CMV-specific effector molecules, but under 1% of naive ones, were in clones above 20 copies.

The source material was naive CD8+ T cells from blood, with Jurkat cell RNA spiked in. Subset specified: FACS-sorted CD8+CD4-CCR7+CD45RA+ naive T cells. This TCR was sampled from a human donor in good health. Some libraries in this study had Jurkat cell RNA spiked in. The J gene is TRBJ2-7, the V gene TRBV12-3 or TRBV12-4, with 7 bases lining up with TRBD1. The CDR3 here is CASSSGTATWEQYF. DNA of the CDR3: TGTGCCAGCAGTTCCGGGACAGCAACCTGGGAGCAGTACTTC.